This passage covers 24 T cell receptor beta chains from one sample sequenced in a study of read filtering for tumor transcriptome and immune sequencing. This library used roughly 430 ng RNA and molecular barcoded adaptors spanning alpha/delta and beta/gamma chains. TCRdb independently ran MiXCR on the reads; one entry per CDR3 protein. The table shows 50,000 to 65,000 distinct CDR3 sequences, with about 19% occurring only once. The sample consisted of a population of CD138-negative cells sorted from bone marrow. These receptor sequences come from a donor aged 40 or older with multiple myeloma.

The sample holds many counts of this clonotype. The chain employs TRBV20-1 and TRBJ2-3; TRBD2 matches 14 bases. CDR3 length equals 16 residues. J was trimmed by 1 base and V by 5 bases; bases with no gene match: 5. Germline assignment: CDR1 DFQATT and CDR2 SNEGSKA (reference sequence). For the CDR3, the DNA is TGCAGTGCTTTACGACTAGCGGGAGGGGGCACAGATACGCAGTATTTT. Amino acid sequence: CSALRLAGGGTDTQYF.

This clonotype was detected ten times or more. This chain joins TRBV3-1 and TRBJ1-2; 8 bases match TRBD1. Trimming removed 6 bases from V and 5 bases from J; junction bases left unmatched: 2. The CDR3 covers 12 residues. Germline V gene data show CDR1 as LGHDT and CDR2 as YNNKEL (reference sequence). The CDR3 loop is CASRGQDYGYTF. The CDR3 coding sequence is TGTGCCAGCAGGGGACAGGATTATGGCTACACCTTC.

This clonotype has at least ten counts. V usage is TRBV27 and J usage is TRBJ2-3; no firm D call. The CDR3 totals 14 residues. The germline V and J ends were trimmed by 5 bases and 6 bases, with 15 bases remaining between them. Germline assignment: CDR1 MNHEY and CDR2 SMNVEV (reference sequence). This CDR3 is CASSPTRAGDTQYF. The CDR3, as DNA: TGTGCCAGCAGTCCAACACGCGCCGGGGATACGCAGTATTTT.

There are many counts of this clonotype. The chain couples TRBV5-1 to TRBJ2-3; a possible D gene is TRBD2 (5 bases). CDR1 and CDR2 (germline): SGHRS, YFSETQ. This CDR3 contains 14 residues. V gave up 6 bases and J gave up 5 bases, with 16 bases separating them. CDR3 amino acids: CASNKWQREDTQYF. The CDR3 nucleotides read TGCGCCAGCAACAAGTGGCAGAGGGAAGATACGCAGTATTTT.

This clonotype showed up many times. The rearrangement uses TRBV20-1 and TRBJ2-4; 10 bases align to TRBD2. The V gene end was trimmed by 6 bases and the J gene end by 8 bases; junction bases not matched to a gene: 10. The length of the CDR3 is 14 residues. Germline V gives CDR1 DFQATT, CDR2 SNEGSKA (reference sequence). Here the CDR3 reads CSAQRGLAGDIQYF. The CDR3 DNA follows: TGCAGTGCCCAGCGAGGCCTAGCGGGGGACATTCAGTACTTC.

V gene TRBV6-1 combines with J gene TRBJ1-5; D ambiguous. Germline assignment: CDR1 MNHNS and CDR2 SASEGT. The CDR3 is 13 residues long. Trimming removed 3 bases from V and 5 bases from J, with 8 bases in between. The CDR3 loop is CASSEVQDQPQHF. The CDR3, as DNA: TGTGCCAGCAGTGAGGTTCAGGATCAGCCCCAGCATTTT.

This clonotype has at least ten counts. CDR3 nucleotide sequence: TGTGCCACCCTTCGCGGCGGAAGCACAGATACGCAGTATTTT. Its translation is CATLRGGSTDTQYF. The chain joins TRBV15 to TRBJ2-3, with D hard to call. V lost 8 bases to trimming and J lost 0 bases, with 12 bases between them. The CDR3 is 14 residues long. The germline gives CDR1 LNHNV, CDR2 YYDKDF (reference sequence). The full variable domain, its missing parts supplied by reference TRBV15 and TRBJ2-3, is DAMVIQNPRYQVTQFGKPVTLSCSQTLNHNVMYWYQQKSSQAPKLLFHYYDKDFNNEADTPDNFQSRRPNTSFCFLDIRSPGLGDTAMYLCATLRGGSTDTQYFGPGTRLTVL.

This clonotype showed up many times. The chain employs TRBV29-1 and TRBJ2-3, with unresolved D. This CDR3 has 13 residues. V gave up 3 bases and J gave up 0 bases, with 7 bases separating them. Looked up from germline, CDR1 is SQVTM and CDR2 is ANQGSEA. DNA of the CDR3: TGCAGCGTTGAGTTCCATAGCACAGATACGCAGTATTTT. It encodes CSVEFHSTDTQYF.

This clonotype came up many times. The chain has TRBV28 and TRBJ1-1; D is unresolved. Germline CDR1 is MDHEN and CDR2 is SYDVKM. The CDR3 has 12 residues. V was trimmed by 1 base and J by 7 bases, leaving 7 bases between them. CDR3 nucleotides: TGTGCCAGCAGTTTATCTACCCGTGAAGCTTTCTTT. Residues: CASSLSTREAFF.

At least ten counts were recorded for this clonotype. This sequence joins TRBV20-1 and TRBJ2-3; TRBD2 matches at 8 bases. The CDR3 has 17 residues. In germline, CDR1 is DFQATT, CDR2 SNEGSKA (reference sequence). With 1 base clipped from V and 3 bases from J, the junction kept 12 bases outside the gene matches. CDR3 region: CSARASGGFISTDTQYF. The CDR3 DNA reads as TGCAGTGCTAGAGCCAGCGGGGGTTTTATTAGTACAGATACGCAGTATTTT.

This clonotype was counted at least ten times. V usage is TRBV20-1 and J usage is TRBJ2-7; 7 bases are shared with TRBD1. V shed 8 bases and J 2 bases; nucleotides not matched to a gene: 6. The CDR3 has 12 residues. From germline, CDR1 is DFQATT and CDR2 SNEGSKA (reference sequence). The CDR3 sequence is CSSSQGAYEQYF. The CDR3 DNA follows: TGCAGTTCGTCTCAGGGGGCCTACGAGCAGTACTTC.

With regard to this clonotype: A much larger clone lies a single base off, so this may be a read error. The chain combines TRBV20-1 with TRBJ1-4; possible D gene TRBD1, 6 bases. The germline V gene encodes CDR1 DFQATT and CDR2 SNEGSKA (reference sequence). The CDR3 runs to 15 residues. This CDR3 reads CSARRGAGRNEELFF. CDR3 DNA sequence: TGCAGTGCTAGGAGGGGGGCAGGAAGAAATGAAGAACTGTTTTTT.

This clonotype was counted at least ten times. The rearrangement joins TRBV6-5 to TRBJ1-4; TRBD1 matches 9 bases. This CDR3 has 13 amino acids. CDR1 and CDR2 (germline): MNHEY, SVGAGI. Germline trimming cut 0 bases from V and 15 bases from J; bases unmatched to any gene: 5. CDR3 amino acids: CASSYSGQGRVFF. The DNA of the CDR3 is TGTGCCAGCAGTTACTCGGGACAGGGTCGGGTGTTTTTT.

Ten or more counts support this clonotype. The rearrangement joins TRBV29-1 to TRBJ2-2; D is perhaps TRBD1 (6 bases). Germline V gives CDR1 SQVTM, CDR2 ANQGSEA. The CDR3 has 12 residues. V was pared by 3 bases and J by 7 bases, with 9 bases between. DNA of the CDR3: TGCAGCGTTGATCACAGGGACGGGGAGCTGTTTTTT. Protein sequence: CSVDHRDGELFF.

The rearrangement links TRBV4-1 to TRBJ1-3, with no clear D. V lost 1 base and J lost 1, with 14 bases in between. Per germline, CDR1 MGHRA and CDR2 YSYEKL. The CDR3 length is 17 residues. The CDR3: CASSQGVVGISGNTIYF. The CDR3 DNA sequence: TGCGCCAGCAGCCAAGGCGTTGTGGGGATTTCTGGAAACACCATATATTTT.

The rearrangement joins TRBV6-1 to TRBJ2-5; D possibly uses TRBD1 or TRBD2 (5 bases each). The V and J ends lost 6 bases and 1 base respectively, with 9 bases between them. Germline CDR1 and CDR2: MNHNS and SASEGT. CDR3 length: 13 amino acids. The CDR3 region is CASRRDGQETQYF. The CDR3 nucleotides are TGTGCCAGCAGACGGGACGGCCAAGAGACCCAGTACTTC.

The chain couples TRBV28 to TRBJ2-7; 7 nucleotides align to TRBD1. The CDR3 is 14 residues long. The germline V gene encodes CDR1 MDHEN and CDR2 SYDVKM. Unmatched junction bases numbered 7, after V lost 6 bases and J lost 2 bases. The CDR3 DNA reads TGTGCCAGCAGCCCCGGGACAGCAACCTACGAGCAGTACTTC. It yields the protein CASSPGTATYEQYF.

In its sample, this clonotype was seen a few times. This chain connects TRBV12-5 to TRBJ1-2, with TRBD1 as a possible D gene (6 bases). In germline, CDR1 is LGHNT, CDR2 FRNRAP. The CDR3 has 16 residues. V lost 1 base, J lost 4 bases, and 16 bases lay in between. The CDR3 protein is CASGLAAGGPSYGYTF. Here the CDR3 DNA reads TGTGCTAGTGGTTTGGCCGCCGGGGGGCCAAGCTATGGCTACACCTTC.

The table lists this clonotype with many counts. The chain joins TRBV20-1 to TRBJ2-5; D may be TRBD1 (7 bases). CDR1 is DFQATT, CDR2 SNEGSKA, per germline (reference sequence). There are 14 residues in the CDR3. Trimming left V 5 bases short and J 3 bases short, with 16 bases between. The CDR3 reads CSAPQGRGEETQYF. The DNA of the CDR3 is TGCAGTGCTCCCCAAGGCAGGGGGGAAGAGACCCAGTACTTC.

The genes are TRBV20-1 and TRBJ1-3, with a weak D call TRBD1 (5 bases). The CDR3 covers 15 residues. Germline CDR1 is DFQATT and CDR2 is SNEGSKA (reference sequence). The germline V and J ends were trimmed by 2 bases and 3 bases, with 14 bases remaining between them. CDR3 sequence (DNA): TGCAGTGCTAGACAGATCGCGGGGGGTGGAAACACCATATATTTT. Its translation is CSARQIAGGGNTIYF.

This clonotype was recorded many times. V gene TRBV28 combines with J gene TRBJ2-7; D is unclear. CDR1 and CDR2 (germline): MDHEN, SYDVKM. V lost 8 bases to trimming and J lost 4 bases, with 18 bases between them. The CDR3 consists of 14 residues. CDR3 coding DNA: TGTGCCAGCCGTACATCGGGTCTTGGGTACGAGCAGTACTTC. Protein: CASRTSGLGYEQYF.

The chain links TRBV28 to TRBJ2-3, with D tentatively TRBD1 or TRBD2 (5 bases each). CDR3 length: 16 residues. Trimming cost V 7 bases and J 3 bases, with 20 bases left between them. Germline CDR1 reads MDHEN; CDR2 reads SYDVKM. The CDR3 here is CASIADGGPITDTQYF. CDR3 bases: TGTGCCAGCATCGCGGATGGGGGTCCCATTACAGATACGCAGTATTTT.

This clonotype was seen ten or more times. The rearrangement joins TRBV7-9 to TRBJ2-4, with 12 bases lining up with TRBD2. The CDR3 has 18 amino acids. J gave up 0 bases and V 5 bases, and 8 bases lay outside the gene matches. Per germline, CDR1 SEHNR and CDR2 FQNEAQ (reference sequence). In DNA, the CDR3 is TGTGCCAGCAGCCCGACTAGCGGGGGATCACTAGCCAAAAACATTCAGTACTTC. Its translation is CASSPTSGGSLAKNIQYF.

This clonotype was detected many times. V usage is TRBV10-2 and J usage is TRBJ1-2; D call uncertain. The CDR3 covers 13 residues. Germline CDR1 WSHSY, CDR2 SAAADI. The V end was cut by 2 bases, the J end by 4 bases, with 8 bases between. The CDR3 nucleotides read TGCGCCAGCAGTGAGACACATCTCTATGGCTACACCTTC. Its translation is CASSETHLYGYTF.